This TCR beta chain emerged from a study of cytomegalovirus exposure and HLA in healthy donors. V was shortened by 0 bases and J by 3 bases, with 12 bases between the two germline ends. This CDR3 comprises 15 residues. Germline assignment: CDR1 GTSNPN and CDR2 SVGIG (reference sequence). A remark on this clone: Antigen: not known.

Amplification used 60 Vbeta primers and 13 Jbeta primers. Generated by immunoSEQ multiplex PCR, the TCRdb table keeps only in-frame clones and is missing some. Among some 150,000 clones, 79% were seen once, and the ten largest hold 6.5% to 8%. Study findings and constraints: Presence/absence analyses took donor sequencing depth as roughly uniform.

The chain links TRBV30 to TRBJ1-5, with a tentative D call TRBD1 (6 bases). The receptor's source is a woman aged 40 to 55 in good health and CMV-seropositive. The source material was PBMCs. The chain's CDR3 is CAWSVLTGYNQPQHF. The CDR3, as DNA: TGTGCCTGGAGTGTACTTACAGGGTACAATCAGCCCCAGCATTTT.